Below, 4 T cell receptor beta chains from the same sample are listed, as sequenced in a study of response to subunit inactivated influenza vaccine. TCRdb re-called the RT-PCR reads through MiXCR, storing one row per CDR3 protein. The table records about 610,000 distinct CDR3 sequences, 13% to 15% of them present only once. The source material was PBMCs from blood, sampled roughly 13 days after vaccination. These receptors originate from a man aged 45-65 years who received an inactivated influenza vaccine.

This clonotype was found a few times. This chain joins TRBV4-1 and TRBJ2-3, with 11 bases that match TRBD2. The V and J ends lost 0 bases and 6 bases, in that order; junction bases with no gene match: 11. This CDR3 spans 18 amino acids. The germline V gene encodes CDR1 MGHRA and CDR2 YSYEKL. The CDR3 DNA sequence: TGCGCCAGCAGCCAAGATCTGGAGAGGGCTAGCGGGGGGGATACGCAGTATTTT. Its protein product is CASSQDLERASGGDTQYF.

This clonotype was counted ten times or more. The chain couples TRBV4-2 to TRBJ1-2, with 11 bases identical to TRBD1. The J segment lost 6 bases and the V segment lost 1 base, leaving 10 bases of the junction unmatched. This CDR3 comprises 17 residues. Germline V gives CDR1 LGHNA, CDR2 YNFKEQ. In nucleotides, the CDR3 is TGTGCCAGCAGCCAAGTAATCAAGGACAGGGGGCCAGATGGCTACACCTTC. Translating it yields CASSQVIKDRGPDGYTF.

This clonotype was found a few times. The CDR3 spells CSASGLLNTQYF. CDR3 nucleotides: TGCAGTGCTAGCGGACTACTGAATACGCAGTATTTT. This chain connects TRBV20-1 to TRBJ2-3, with a tentative D call TRBD2 (6 bases). CDR3 length equals 12 residues. V was cut by 3 bases and J by 7 bases, with 11 bases left in between. CDR1 DFQATT and CDR2 SNEGSKA come from the germline V gene (reference sequence).

This clonotype appeared many times. The gene calls are TRBV7-2 and TRBJ2-1; D not certain. Germline CDR1 and CDR2: SGHTA and FQGNSA. CDR3 length: 13 residues. The ends were cut back, 2 bases at V and 5 bases at J, with 7 bases in the middle. The CDR3 DNA is TGTGCCAGCAGCTTACACAGCAACAATGAGCAGTTCTTC. It specifies CASSLHSNNEQFF.